This T cell receptor (beta chain) was captured by sequencing in a study of blood T cell repertoires in COVID-19. Background on the study: COVID-19 samples, acute and convalescent, were from the United States, Italy and Spain. Sample material is recorded as cDNA or gDNA derived from T cells, B-cell-depleted T cells, or PBMCs.

In the original processing: Estimates of nucleated cell counts were drawn from the amplification of reference gene primers. Sequencing was performed with immunoSEQ multiplex PCR; in TCRdb, only in-frame clones are kept and a portion is missing. The V and J calls and clone size are taken from that table; D and trimming were inferred from the DNA. The profile shows 45,000 or so clones, around 90% of them singletons. The CDR3 has 14 residues. V lost 1 base to trimming and J lost 4 bases, with 10 bases between them. Germline V gene lookup returns CDR1 KGHSH and CDR2 LQKENI. This clonotype originated in an elderly man with acute or convalescent COVID-19. The chain uses TRBV18 and TRBJ1-1; a weak D match, TRBD1 (5 bases). Sequencing was performed on peripheral blood. The CDR3 loop reads CASSPQGLGTEAFF. CDR3 DNA: TGTGCCAGCTCACCACAGGGGCTAGGCACTGAAGCTTTCTTT.